These T cell receptor beta chains were read from a single sample in a study of T cells in Graves' hyperthyroidism and ophthalmopathy. TCRdb passed the multiplex PCR reads through MiXCR, listing each CDR3 protein once. The sample lists a few hundred thousand distinct CDR3 sequences; about 43% were seen once. The material sequenced was peripheral blood or thyroid tissue (not recorded which). These receptors were collected from a woman between 18 and 29 years old with Graves' hyperthyroidism. The CDR3 runs from the conserved cysteine through the conserved F or W. The D gene is left open where the match is weak. The size field is filled for only some rows; it gives once, few, many or a size class.

TRBJ1-2,TRBV29-1,TRBD1,.,CSAAPTGLGYTF,TGCAGCGCAGCCCCGACAGGGCTTGGCTACACCTTC
TRBJ2-2,TRBV24-1,.,.,CATSESGNTGELSW,TGTGCCACCAGTGAGTCGGGGAACACCGGGGAGCTGTCTTGG
TRBJ1-6,TRBV7-9,.,.,CASSFPGDSPLHF,TGTGCCAGCAGCTTCCCAGGGGATTCACCCCTCCACTTT
TRBJ1-1,TRBV29-1,.,.,CSSQTAMNTEAFF,TGCAGCAGTCAGACAGCCATGAACACTGAAGCTTTCTTT
TRBJ1-6,TRBV7-2,.,many,CASSLTSGALHF,TGTGCCAGCAGCTTAACCTCCGGCGCCCTCCACTTT
TRBJ1-5,TRBV19,.,.,CASSILGQSNQPQHF,TGTGCCAGTAGTATTCTAGGACAGAGCAATCAGCCCCAGCATTTT
TRBJ2-5,TRBV2,.,.,CASSEDGHSYQETQYF,TGTGCCAGCAGTGAAGATGGACATTCGTACCAAGAGACCCAGTACTTC
TRBJ2-7,TRBV7-6,.,few,CASSSGTLGEQYF,TGTGCCAGCAGTTCAGGGACCTTGGGGGAGCAGTACTTC
TRBJ2-7,TRBV7-3,.,.,CASSFNRDGGSYEQYF,TGTGCCAGCAGCTTCAACCGGGACGGCGGGTCCTACGAGCAGTACTTC
TRBJ1-2,TRBV7-9,.,few,CASSGSYRDYGYTF,TGTGCCAGCAGCGGATCCTACAGGGACTATGGCTACACCTTC
TRBJ2-7,TRBV7-6,TRBD2,.,CASSFRYGRREQYF,TGTGCCAGCAGTTTTCGATACGGGAGGCGAGAGCAGTACTTC
TRBJ1-1,TRBV10-3,.,.,CAISAQGRNTEAFF,TGTGCCATCAGTGCTCAGGGCCGGAACACTGAAGCTTTCTTT